The subject of this entry is one T cell receptor (beta chain). Its target is not known. The record originates from a study of T cell responses to AZD1222 COVID-19 vaccine. Study-wide findings and caveats: Spike regions recognized by vaccine-associated CD4 TCRs spanned the protein, led by 160-218 and 743-854. With two AZD1222 doses given, Spike-specific TCR breadth and depth both rose. Repertoire samples came only from after the peak T cell response.

Libraries were prepared by immunoSEQ multiplex PCR; TCRdb keeps only in-frame clonotypes and omits some of them. The sample includes about 150,000 clones, 85% to 90% of them seen just once. The CDR3 has 13 residues. Trimming removed 5 bases from V and 9 bases from J, with 16 bases in between. This clonotype was obtained from an adult in good health. The gene calls are TRBV12-3 or TRBV12-4 and TRBJ1-2; a possible D gene is TRBD1 (5 bases). The sample consisted of peripheral blood, taken on day 0 of MenACWY control vaccination. The CDR3 sequence: CASSGLQDHSYTF. DNA of the CDR3: TGTGCCAGCAGTGGGTTACAGGACCATAGCTACACCTTC.